The 21 T cell receptor beta chains presented below share a single source sample, sequenced in a study of cytomegalovirus exposure and HLA in healthy donors. The PCR had 60 Vbeta and 13 Jbeta primers. Sequenced by immunoSEQ multiplex PCR; TCRdb stores in-frame clones only, minus some. The table has 120,000 or so clones, roughly 82% seen once. Sequencing used PBMCs. The receptor set was obtained from a male donor in good health and CMV-seropositive.

The V call is TRBV2, the J call TRBJ2-7; 13 bases align to TRBD2. V shed 7 bases, J shed 2 bases, and the junction held 11 bases outside the gene matches. The CDR3 consists of 17 residues. Germline CDR1 and CDR2: SNHLY and FYNNEI. CDR3 nucleotides: TGTGCCAGCATCCCACTAGCGGGAGGGCCAGGTACCTACGAGCAGTACTTC. It is translated as CASIPLAGGPGTYEQYF.

This chain joins TRBV5-1 and TRBJ2-5; D ambiguous. The CDR3 extends over 15 amino acids. The germline V gene encodes CDR1 SGHRS and CDR2 YFSETQ. V was cut by 3 bases and J by 1 base, with 13 bases left in between. The CDR3 spells CASSSEWSSQETQYF. CDR3 nucleotide sequence: TGCGCCAGCAGCTCGGAGTGGTCCAGCCAAGAGACCCAGTACTTC.

The V call is TRBV9, the J call TRBJ1-2; 7 bases agree with TRBD1. J gave up 4 bases and V 2 bases, and 5 bases lay outside the gene matches. The CDR3 totals 14 residues. Germline CDR1 reads SGDLS; CDR2 reads YYNGEE. As DNA, the CDR3 is TGTGCCAGCAGCGTTACGACAGGGACCTATGGCTACACCTTC. Translated, it gives CASSVTTGTYGYTF.

V and J are TRBV18 and TRBJ2-7, with TRBD1 as a possible D gene (5 bases). The germline V gene encodes CDR1 KGHSH and CDR2 LQKENI. Trimming removed 3 bases from V and 3 bases from J, with 12 bases in between. The CDR3 consists of 14 residues. The CDR3 region has the DNA TGTGCCAGCTCACCCCAGGGTAATGACTACGAGCAGTACTTC. Protein: CASSPQGNDYEQYF.

The chain has TRBV6-5 and TRBJ1-6, with unresolved D. Germline lookup yields CDR1 MNHEY and CDR2 SVGAGI. The V gene lost 3 bases and the J gene lost 0 bases, with 6 bases spanning the gap. This CDR3 is built from 15 residues. The CDR3 loop reads CASSYGRSYNSPLHF. In DNA form, the CDR3 reads TGTGCCAGCAGTTATGGGCGCTCCTATAATTCACCCCTCCACTTT.

This chain connects TRBV7-6 to TRBJ2-2; tentative D call: TRBD2 (6 bases). This CDR3 has 14 residues. The ends were cut back, 8 bases at V and 6 bases at J, with 16 bases in the middle. Germline CDR1 SGHVS, CDR2 FNYEAQ. For the CDR3, the DNA is TGTGCCAGCGACCCCCGGGAGCCCCCCGGGGAGCTGTTTTTT. As protein: CASDPREPPGELFF.

The J gene is TRBJ2-3, the V gene TRBV19; D possibly corresponds to TRBD2 (6 bases). V was pared by 3 bases and J by 4 bases, with 11 bases between. The CDR3 is made up of 14 amino acids. Germline loops: CDR1 LNHDA, CDR2 SQIVND (reference sequence). The CDR3 here is CASSIRGGADTQYF. The CDR3 DNA follows: TGTGCCAGTAGTATTCGGGGAGGCGCAGATACGCAGTATTTT.

The chain uses TRBV7-9 and TRBJ1-5; no clear D gene. V lost 2 bases, J lost 3 bases, and 14 bases lay in between. The V gene's germline CDR1 is SEHNR and CDR2 FQNEAQ (reference sequence). This CDR3 is 16 amino acids long. As DNA, the CDR3 is TGTGCCAGCAGCTTAACTCCCGGACTTCTCAATCAGCCCCAGCATTTT. It translates to CASSLTPGLLNQPQHF.

This chain links TRBV6-1 with TRBJ2-1; D unresolved. The CDR3 extends over 17 amino acids. CDR1 MNHNS and CDR2 SASEGT come from the germline V gene. The V gene lost 1 base and the J gene lost 7 bases, with 20 bases spanning the gap. In DNA form, the CDR3 reads TGTGCCAGCAGTGAAGACTCCCGCTCCGCCCTCGTGAATGAGCAGTTCTTC. This translates into CASSEDSRSALVNEQFF.

The genes are TRBV5-4 and TRBJ2-7, with 7 bases aligning to TRBD2. From germline, CDR1 is SGHNT and CDR2 YYREEE (reference sequence). This CDR3 has 15 residues. J lost 6 bases, V lost 0 bases, and 9 bases had no gene match. CDR3: CASSLGREVGFEQYF. DNA for the CDR3: TGTGCCAGCAGCTTGGGACGGGAGGTTGGGTTCGAGCAGTACTTC.

The chain employs TRBV28 and TRBJ1-1, with D perhaps TRBD1 (6 bases). The V end lost 4 bases, the J end lost 11 bases, and 23 bases lay between the germline ends. Germline V gene sequence: CDR1 MDHEN, CDR2 SYDVKM. The CDR3 runs to 15 residues. CDR3: CASSSPRGGRQGAFF. CDR3 bases: TGTGCCAGCAGTTCTCCAAGGGGGGGGAGACAAGGGGCTTTCTTT.

J is TRBJ2-1 and V is TRBV5-1; 10 positions agree with TRBD2. The V and J ends lost 4 bases and 5 bases, in that order; junction bases with no gene match: 12. The germline CDR1 and CDR2 sequences are SGHRS and YFSETQ. This CDR3 has 17 amino acids. Written as DNA, the CDR3 is TGCGCCAGCAGCCAAGGACTCTGGCTAGCGGGAGACAATGAGCAGTTCTTC. It is translated as CASSQGLWLAGDNEQFF.

This sequence joins TRBV6-4 and TRBJ2-6, with TRBD1 matching over 7 bases. Germline CDR1 reads MRHNA; CDR2 reads SNTAGT. The CDR3 is 15 amino acids. Losses at the gene ends were 5 bases for V and 2 bases for J; bases not matched to a gene: 3. The CDR3 DNA follows: TGTGCCAGCAGTCCCGACAGGGCTGGGGCCAACGTCCTGACTTTC. Residues: CASSPDRAGANVLTF.

The chain couples TRBV10-1 to TRBJ2-5, with D maybe TRBD2 (7 bases). Germline V gene sequence: CDR1 WNHNN, CDR2 SYGVQD (reference sequence). V was trimmed by 1 base and J by 5 bases, leaving 14 bases between them. The CDR3 contains 15 residues. CDR3 region: CASSEWGEGEETQYF. The CDR3 nucleotides are TGCGCCAGCAGTGAGTGGGGGGAGGGGGAGGAGACCCAGTACTTC.

The V gene is TRBV28, the J gene TRBJ1-5, with D uncertain. The CDR3 spans 14 residues. The V gene's germline CDR1 is MDHEN and CDR2 SYDVKM. With 8 bases removed from V and 0 bases from J, the gap between germline ends came to 11 bases. CDR3 nucleotide sequence: TGTGCCAGCTCCTTCGCGGATAGCAATCAGCCCCAGCATTTT. Translated: CASSFADSNQPQHF. The whole variable domain, filled in from reference TRBV28 and TRBJ1-5, reads DVKVTQSSRYLVKRTGEKVFLECVQDMDHENMFWYRQDPGLGLRLIYFSYDVKMKEKGDIPEGYSVSREKKERFSLILESASTNQTSMYLCASSFADSNQPQHFGDGTRLSIL.

This chain links TRBV7-9 with TRBJ2-7; D possibly corresponds to TRBD2 (5 bases). CDR1 is SEHNR and CDR2 is FQNEAQ in the germline V gene (reference sequence). The CDR3 has 12 residues. Trimming left V 6 bases short and J 5 bases short, with 11 bases between. The CDR3, as DNA: TGTGCCAGCAGGAACTTGGGAGACGAGCAGTACTTC. Residues: CASRNLGDEQYF.

Only one count was recorded for this clone. The V gene is TRBV28, the J gene TRBJ1-5; 12 nucleotides line up with TRBD1. The CDR3 has 17 residues. Germline loops: CDR1 MDHEN, CDR2 SYDVKM. V gave up 7 bases and J gave up 7 bases; unmatched junction bases: 14. CDR3 amino acids: CASIQTGTGGAKQPQHF. In DNA form, the CDR3 reads TGTGCCAGCATTCAAACCGGGACAGGGGGCGCAAAACAGCCCCAGCATTTT.

The rearrangement links TRBV30 to TRBJ2-3; D gene ambiguous. Germline CDR1 GTSNPN, CDR2 SVGIG (reference sequence). This CDR3 has 13 residues. V lost 6 bases, J lost 3 bases, and 13 bases lay in between. The CDR3 DNA reads as TGTGCCTGCACGAACCGCCGGACAGATACGCAGTATTTT. Translating gives CACTNRRTDTQYF.

J is TRBJ1-6 and V is TRBV2; 9 bases agree with TRBD1. The CDR3 sequence is 14 residues long. Germline lookup yields CDR1 SNHLY and CDR2 FYNNEI. The V gene end was trimmed by 8 bases and the J gene end by 5 bases; junction bases not matched to a gene: 4. CDR3 amino acids: CASDRDRDNSPLHF. CDR3 nucleotides: TGTGCCAGCGATAGGGACAGGGATAATTCACCCCTCCACTTT.

The V and J genes are TRBV7-3 and TRBJ2-2; possibly TRBD2 for D (7 bases). This CDR3 has 16 residues. CDR1 and CDR2 from the germline V gene are SGHTA and FQGTGA. V was pared by 3 bases and J by 2 bases, with 13 bases between. CDR3 nucleotide sequence: TGTGCCAGCAGCTTCTCGGGGGGCCAAAACACCGGGGAGCTGTTTTTT. Its translation is CASSFSGGQNTGELFF.

The chain links TRBV7-9 to TRBJ1-1, with a tentative D call TRBD1 (5 bases). Germline V gene sequence: CDR1 SEHNR, CDR2 FQNEAQ (reference sequence). CDR3 length equals 14 residues. V dropped 1 base and J dropped 6 bases, with 12 bases sitting between them. CDR3: CASSLGTQGPEAFF. In DNA form, the CDR3 reads TGTGCCAGCAGCTTAGGCACTCAGGGCCCTGAAGCTTTCTTT.